This passage covers 26 T cell receptor beta chains from one sample sequenced in a study of shared clonotypes between healthy human individuals. Sequencing used immunoSEQ multiplex PCR; TCRdb keeps in-frame clones, though not all of them. Found here are around 2.5 million clones, more than 85% of them singletons; the top ten hold about 0.34%. Sequencing was done on a sample of naive CD4+ T cells from PBMCs. Subset in this sample: CD45RA+ positively selected. The receptors were gathered from a man younger than 35 in good health. Some clones in this sample may be carry-over from other donors' samples.

V gene TRBV10-3 combines with J gene TRBJ2-4; D not certain. This CDR3 comprises 14 residues. Germline V lookup: CDR1 ENHRY, CDR2 SYGVKD. V lost 2 bases to trimming and J lost 4 bases, with 9 bases between them. Here the CDR3 DNA reads TGTGCCATCAGTGAGGCGGCTAAGAAAAACATTCAGTACTTC. Its protein product is CAISEAAKKNIQYF.

This clone was recorded only once. The gene calls are TRBV6-1 and TRBJ1-5, with a weak D call TRBD1 (6 bases). Trimming removed 6 bases at V and 6 bases at J, with 9 bases between. CDR1 MNHNS and CDR2 SASEGT come from the germline V gene. The CDR3 has 12 residues. The CDR3 DNA sequence: TGTGCCAGCAGAGGGGGGGGTCAGCCCCAGCATTTT. Protein sequence: CASRGGGQPQHF.

The chain employs TRBV5-8 and TRBJ2-5; the D gene is possibly TRBD1 (5 bases). Germline V gene sequence: CDR1 SGHTS, CDR2 YDEGEE. The V end lost 4 bases, the J end lost 2 bases, and 12 bases lay between the germline ends. The CDR3 is 14 amino acids. The chain's CDR3 is CASSPGQGQETQYF. For the CDR3, the DNA is TGTGCCAGCAGCCCCGGACAAGGACAAGAGACCCAGTACTTC.

This rearrangement joins TRBV4-2 to TRBJ2-2; D might be TRBD1 or TRBD2, each matching 5 bases. The V gene's germline CDR1 is LGHNA and CDR2 YNFKEQ. The ends were cut back, 0 bases at V and 3 bases at J, with 17 bases in the middle. The CDR3 is 18 amino acids. CDR3 region: CASSQDPVRDAYTGELFF. The DNA for the CDR3 is TGTGCCAGCAGCCAAGACCCCGTGAGGGACGCCTACACCGGGGAGCTGTTTTTT.

CDR3 nucleotides: TGTGCCAGCAGCCCCTTTTCCGTAGCCAAAAACATTCAGTACTTC. Amino acids: CASSPFSVAKNIQYF. V usage is TRBV14 and J usage is TRBJ2-4, with no clear D. The V end was cut by 4 bases, the J end by 0 bases, with 10 bases between. The length of the CDR3 is 15 residues. Germline loops: CDR1 SGHDN, CDR2 FVKESK. The full variable domain, its missing parts supplied by reference TRBV14 and TRBJ2-4, is EAGVTQFPSHSVIEKGQTVTLRCDPISGHDNLYWYRRVMGKEIKFLLHFVKESKQDESGMPNNRFLAERTGGTYSTLKVQPAELEDSGVYFCASSPFSVAKNIQYFGAGTRLSVL.

The V and J genes are TRBV6-1 and TRBJ2-7; D remains unclear. This CDR3 has 15 amino acids. V was shortened by 0 bases and J by 2 bases, with 11 bases between the two germline ends. From germline, CDR1 is MNHNS and CDR2 SASEGT. CDR3: CASSEATVGAYEQYF. The CDR3 DNA is TGTGCCAGCAGTGAAGCGACCGTCGGAGCCTACGAGCAGTACTTC.

The rearrangement uses TRBV28 and TRBJ2-1, with D hard to call. This CDR3 comprises 16 residues. Germline CDR1 reads MDHEN; CDR2 reads SYDVKM. The ends were cut back, 2 bases at V and 2 bases at J, with 13 bases in the middle. CDR3 DNA sequence: TGTGCCAGCAGTTTACGGGCCGCCTTTACCTACAATGAGCAGTTCTTC. It specifies CASSLRAAFTYNEQFF.

The chain couples TRBV10-3 to TRBJ1-1; the D gene is possibly TRBD1 (5 bases). V lost 5 bases to trimming and J lost 4 bases, with 14 bases between them. Germline V gives CDR1 ENHRY, CDR2 SYGVKD. This CDR3 contains 14 residues. CDR3: CAISRGPGGTEAFF. As DNA, the CDR3 is TGTGCCATCAGTAGAGGGCCCGGGGGCACTGAAGCTTTCTTT.

The chain employs TRBV5-4 and TRBJ2-5; 10 positions agree with TRBD2. The ends lost 3 bases at V and 4 bases at J; junction bases unmatched: 6. The V gene's germline CDR1 is SGHNT and CDR2 YYREEE (reference sequence). The CDR3 has 15 residues. In DNA form, the CDR3 reads TGTGCCAGCAGCTCAGGGACTAGCGAGACAGAGACCCAGTACTTC. This encodes CASSSGTSETETQYF.

In this sample, this clone turned up once. The chain couples TRBV19 to TRBJ2-7; D remains unclear. The CDR3 spans 14 residues. Germline V CDR1 and CDR2: LNHDA, SQIVND (reference sequence). V lost 5 bases, J lost 1 base, and 12 bases lay in between. Written as DNA, the CDR3 is TGTGCCAGTAGTTCGCCCGGCAGTTCCTACGAGCAGTACTTC. As protein: CASSSPGSSYEQYF.

Here the CDR3 DNA reads TGTGCCAGCATGGGACAGGGGGCTCCGGACTATGGCTACACCTTC. It yields the protein CASMGQGAPDYGYTF. J is TRBJ1-2 and V is TRBV28, with TRBD1 matching over 12 bases. Germline CDR1 MDHEN, CDR2 SYDVKM. V was clipped by 7 bases and J by 3 bases; unmatched bases: 6. The CDR3 has 15 residues.

V and J are TRBV9 and TRBJ1-2, with 8 nucleotides matching TRBD1. Germline values: CDR1 SGDLS, CDR2 YYNGEE. The CDR3 is 16 residues long. V lost 4 bases to trimming and J lost 1 base; unmatched junction nucleotides: 9. CDR3 sequence: CASSPRTGLFNYGYTF. In DNA form, the CDR3 reads TGTGCCAGCAGCCCCCGGACAGGGTTGTTTAACTATGGCTACACCTTC.

The chain is built from TRBV9 and TRBJ1-2, with TRBD1 identical over 7 bases. Germline lookup yields CDR1 SGDLS and CDR2 YYNGEE. This CDR3 comprises 16 residues. Trimming cost V 0 bases and J 6 bases; bases outside gene matches: 11. The CDR3 protein is CASSVEERGRINGYTF. The CDR3 nucleotides are TGTGCCAGCAGCGTAGAGGAGAGGGGGCGTATCAATGGCTACACCTTC. Full variable domain (missing parts from reference TRBV9 and TRBJ1-2): DSGVTQTPKHLITATGQRVTLRCSPRSGDLSVYWYQQSLDQGLQFLIQYYNGEERAKGNILERFSAQQFPDLHSELNLSSLELGDSALYFCASSVEERGRINGYTFGSGTRLTVV.

The CDR3 coding sequence is TGCGCCAGCAGCGGGGATGGGCGGGGCCCCCAGCATTTT. It codes for CASSGDGRGPQHF. The chain uses TRBV5-1 and TRBJ1-5; tentatively, D is TRBD1 (5 bases). The CDR3 is 13 amino acids. The V and J ends lost 4 bases and 10 bases respectively, with 15 bases between them. Per the germline V gene, CDR1 is SGHRS and CDR2 is YFSETQ.

The chain has TRBV27 and TRBJ2-1, with D hard to call. This CDR3 has 14 amino acids. V shed 4 bases and J shed 4 bases, with 11 bases lying between them. Germline lookup yields CDR1 MNHEY and CDR2 SMNVEV (reference sequence). The CDR3 here is CASSSPGRYNEQFF. The CDR3 DNA follows: TGTGCCAGCAGTTCTCCCGGCCGGTACAATGAGCAGTTCTTC.

Note on this clone: The sample holds other DNA sequences that translate to the same CDR3. The chain carries TRBV7-2 and TRBJ2-5; D gene ambiguous. CDR1 is SGHTA, CDR2 FQGNSA, per germline. V was shortened by 2 bases and J by 2 bases, with 6 bases between the two germline ends. CDR3 length: 13 residues. CDR3 nucleotides: TGTGCCAGCAGCTTAAGGCAGCAAGAGACCCAGTACTTC. Translated, it gives CASSLRQQETQYF.

The V and J genes are TRBV5-1 and TRBJ2-5; D remains unclear. Trimming cost V 1 base and J 5 bases, with 6 bases left between them. CDR3 length: 12 residues. Germline assignment: CDR1 SGHRS and CDR2 YFSETQ. Here the CDR3 reads CASSLMDETQYF. The CDR3 bases are TGCGCCAGCAGCTTGATGGATGAGACCCAGTACTTC.

The chain recombines TRBV7-2 with TRBJ2-7; 10 bases are shared with TRBD2. CDR1 is SGHTA, CDR2 FQGNSA, per germline. The ends lost 2 bases at V and 2 bases at J; junction bases unmatched: 3. The CDR3 runs 15 residues. This CDR3 is CASSLTAGGPYEQYF. The CDR3 DNA is TGTGCCAGCAGCTTAACAGCGGGAGGGCCCTACGAGCAGTACTTC. The full variable domain, rest sourced from reference TRBV7-2 and TRBJ2-7, is GAGVSQSPSNKVTEKGKDVELRCDPISGHTALYWYRQSLGQGLEFLIYFQGNSAPDKSGLPSDRFSAERTGGSVSTLTIQRTQQEDSAVYLCASSLTAGGPYEQYFGPGTRLTVT.

The J gene is TRBJ2-2, the V gene TRBV5-1, with D perhaps matching TRBD2 (6 bases). V lost 4 bases to trimming and J lost 4 bases, with 17 bases between them. Germline CDR1 and CDR2: SGHRS and YFSETQ. This CDR3 is built from 16 residues. CDR3 nucleotides: TGCGCCAGCAGCGGCCCGGGGCCCGGGGGCACCGGGGAGCTGTTTTTT. This encodes CASSGPGPGGTGELFF.

The chain combines TRBV5-1 with TRBJ1-1, with D maybe TRBD1 (6 bases). CDR3 length: 14 residues. CDR1 is SGHRS and CDR2 is YFSETQ in the germline V gene. The germline V and J ends were trimmed by 4 bases and 3 bases, with 13 bases remaining between them. The CDR3 loop is CASSLIRGYTEAFF. The CDR3 region has the DNA TGCGCCAGCAGCCTCATTAGGGGGTACACTGAAGCTTTCTTT. Looking up the rest from reference TRBV5-1 and TRBJ1-1 gives the full variable domain: KAGVTQTPRYLIKTRGQQVTLSCSPISGHRSVSWYQQTPGQGLQFLFEYFSETQRNKGNFPGRFSGRQFSNSRSEMNVSTLELGDSALYLCASSLIRGYTEAFFGQGTRLTVV.

V usage is TRBV9 and J usage is TRBJ1-2; 8 bases agree with TRBD1. Germline trimming cut 4 bases from V and 8 bases from J; bases unmatched to any gene: 13. This CDR3 has 15 residues. CDR1 and CDR2 from the germline V gene are SGDLS and YYNGEE. CDR3 residues: CASSLLGQGGGGYTF. CDR3 DNA: TGTGCCAGCAGCCTCCTTGGACAGGGAGGAGGAGGCTACACCTTC.

About this clone itself: The sample holds other DNA sequences that translate to the same CDR3. The chain employs TRBV19 and TRBJ1-2; no definite D call. Trimming stripped 6 bases from V and 2 bases from J, with 7 bases between. CDR1 and CDR2 from the germline V gene are LNHDA and SQIVND (reference sequence). The CDR3 totals 12 residues. The CDR3 coding sequence is TGTGCCAGTAGCCGGACGAACTATGGCTACACCTTC. Translated: CASSRTNYGYTF.

The sample holds one count of this clone. The genes are TRBV5-1 and TRBJ2-1, with TRBD2 matching over 7 bases. The germline V gene encodes CDR1 SGHRS and CDR2 YFSETQ. The J segment lost 7 bases and the V segment lost 4 bases, leaving 5 bases of the junction unmatched. This CDR3 is 13 amino acids long. The CDR3 DNA sequence: TGCGCCAGCAGCGGGAGGACTAGGAATGAGCAGTTCTTC. Protein: CASSGRTRNEQFF.

This clone appeared once. The genes are TRBV28 and TRBJ1-1, with D uncertain. With 5 bases removed from V and 0 bases from J, the gap between germline ends came to 10 bases. This CDR3 has 14 amino acids. From germline, CDR1 is MDHEN and CDR2 SYDVKM. In DNA form, the CDR3 reads TGTGCCAGCAGTAAAGGTCTCATGAACACTGAAGCTTTCTTT. Its translation is CASSKGLMNTEAFF.

The rearrangement uses TRBV10-3 and TRBJ1-5; 8 bases agree with TRBD1. The CDR3 runs 17 residues. V dropped 2 bases and J dropped 2; count of bases not matched to a gene: 8. Germline lookup yields CDR1 ENHRY and CDR2 SYGVKD. CDR3 protein: CAISEGTLTGGNQPQHF. The CDR3, as DNA: TGTGCCATCAGTGAGGGAACCCTGACAGGGGGCAATCAGCCCCAGCATTTT.

CDR3 coding DNA: TGTGCCAGCAGCCCACAGGGGTTCTACAATGAGCAGTTCTTC. The encoded protein is CASSPQGFYNEQFF. The chain carries TRBV9 and TRBJ2-1; 7 nucleotides match TRBD1. The length of the CDR3 is 14 residues. Unmatched junction bases numbered 4, after V lost 4 bases and J lost 3 bases. Germline assignment: CDR1 SGDLS and CDR2 YYNGEE. Based on the CDR3 plus reference TRBV9 and TRBJ2-1, the full variable domain is DSGVTQTPKHLITATGQRVTLRCSPRSGDLSVYWYQQSLDQGLQFLIQYYNGEERAKGNILERFSAQQFPDLHSELNLSSLELGDSALYFCASSPQGFYNEQFFGPGTRLTVL.